Below, 20 T cell receptor beta chains from the same sample are listed, as sequenced in a study of T-cell memory formation after mild COVID-19. Using its own MiXCR run on the 5' RACE reads, TCRdb lists one record per CDR3 protein. The data contain around 200,000 distinct CDR3 sequences, over 20% of them seen just once; the ten biggest clones take up 20% to 25%. Material: PBMCs or a T cell subset sorted from them (not recorded which). The receptors here all came from an adult woman who had mild COVID-19 (a few samples of this study predate the infection). Cell type and time point are not known.

The genes are TRBV5-1 and TRBJ2-7; 9 bases map to TRBD1. Trimming at V came to 3 bases and at J to 3 bases, leaving 4 bases not matched to a gene. Germline V CDR1 and CDR2: SGHRS, YFSETQ. The CDR3 sequence is 14 residues long. This CDR3 reads CASSSGTGNYEQYF. The CDR3 coding sequence is TGCGCCAGCAGCTCAGGGACAGGGAACTACGAGCAGTACTTC.

V usage is TRBV20-1 and J usage is TRBJ2-5; D is unclear. V lost 5 bases and J 4 bases, leaving 11 bases between the germline ends. Germline CDR1 is DFQATT and CDR2 is SNEGSKA (reference sequence). This CDR3 has 12 amino acids. The CDR3 sequence is CSAAWVRETQYF. The CDR3 DNA is TGCAGTGCTGCGTGGGTCCGAGAGACCCAGTACTTC.

This clonotype has more than one count but fewer than ten. The rearrangement uses TRBV28 and TRBJ1-5, with D possibly TRBD1 on 5 matching bases. V lost 10 bases and J 5 bases, leaving 24 bases between the germline ends. Germline lookup yields CDR1 MDHEN and CDR2 SYDVKM. The CDR3 totals 16 residues. This CDR3 reads CAISLGGNLLYQPQHF. The CDR3 DNA sequence: TGTGCCATCTCCCTCGGGGGGAATCTGTTATATCAGCCCCAGCATTTT.

This clonotype was detected a few times. V usage is TRBV29-1 and J usage is TRBJ2-1; a weak D match, TRBD1 (6 bases). Trimming took 4 bases from V and 6 from J, leaving 16 bases between them. The CDR3 consists of 14 residues. CDR1 and CDR2 (germline): SQVTM, ANQGSEA. Here the CDR3 reads CSVAGQNGFNEQFF. In nucleotides, the CDR3 is TGCAGCGTTGCGGGACAAAACGGGTTCAATGAGCAGTTCTTC.

This clonotype was recorded a few times. V usage is TRBV18 and J usage is TRBJ2-1; 8 nucleotides agree with TRBD1. The CDR3 has 17 amino acids. Germline loops: CDR1 KGHSH, CDR2 LQKENI. V was pared by 3 bases and J by 9 bases, with 16 bases of the junction left unmatched. Here the CDR3 DNA reads TGTGCCAGCTCACCGGGAATAGACAGGGGAAGCGTCCTTGAGCAGTTCTTC. Amino acid sequence: CASSPGIDRGSVLEQFF.

V usage is TRBV6-2 or TRBV6-3 and J usage is TRBJ1-4; a weak D match, TRBD1 (5 bases). V lost 2 bases and J lost 6, with 22 bases in between. The CDR3 consists of 18 residues. Germline V lookup: CDR1 MNHEY, CDR2 SVGEGT. CDR3 sequence (DNA): TGTGCCAGCAGTTACGGAACAACGGGACTTCCCAGGGATGAAAAACTGTTTTTT. It translates to CASSYGTTGLPRDEKLFF.

This CDR3 reads CASSSPRGGGTEAFF. The CDR3 DNA is TGTGCCAGCAGCTCCCCCAGGGGAGGGGGCACTGAAGCTTTCTTT. The rearrangement joins TRBV7-9 to TRBJ1-1, with D possibly matching TRBD1 (6 bases). Looked up from germline, CDR1 is SEHNR and CDR2 is FQNEAQ (reference sequence). The CDR3 has 15 amino acids. V lost 4 bases, J lost 4 bases, and 16 bases lay in between.

This clonotype has more than one count but fewer than ten. The chain combines TRBV11-2 with TRBJ1-1; 8 bases fit TRBD1. V was pared by 5 bases and J by 0 bases, with 8 bases of the junction left unmatched. The length of the CDR3 is 16 residues. Germline V gives CDR1 SGHAT, CDR2 FQNNGV. CDR3 sequence: CASSPDRDRLNTEAFF. The CDR3 bases are TGTGCCAGCAGCCCGGACCGGGACAGGTTGAACACTGAAGCTTTCTTT.

In its sample, this clonotype was seen a few times. The J gene is TRBJ2-7, the V gene TRBV7-9; D is uncertain. Looked up from germline, CDR1 is SEHNR and CDR2 is FQNEAQ (reference sequence). CDR3 length: 16 amino acids. Deletions cut 4 bases from V and 1 base from J, with 17 bases between. The CDR3, as DNA: TGTGCCAGCAGCTCAGATGGCGGAGACGGGTCCTACGAGCAGTACTTC. Translated, it gives CASSSDGGDGSYEQYF.

The chain links TRBV29-1 to TRBJ1-1; D uncertain. The CDR3 covers 11 residues. Per germline, CDR1 SQVTM and CDR2 ANQGSEA. The ends were cut back, 5 bases at V and 3 bases at J, with 7 bases in the middle. The CDR3 nucleotides are TGCAGCGTTCCCGGGGACACTGAAGCTTTCTTT. Translated, it gives CSVPGDTEAFF.

This clonotype was counted once. V usage is TRBV9 and J usage is TRBJ1-1; the D is unclear. The ends were cut back, 3 bases at V and 1 base at J, with 7 bases in the middle. The CDR3 has 13 residues. The germline gives CDR1 SGDLS, CDR2 YYNGEE. CDR3 in amino acids: CASSGNPNTEAFF. CDR3 coding DNA: TGTGCCAGCAGCGGGAATCCGAACACTGAAGCTTTCTTT.

This clonotype was found a few times. The V call is TRBV30, the J call TRBJ2-7; 9 bases align to TRBD1. Germline V CDR1 and CDR2: GTSNPN, SVGIG (reference sequence). The V segment lost 2 bases and the J segment 2 bases; nucleotides outside the gene matches: 4. The CDR3 totals 14 residues. CDR3 DNA: TGTGCCTGGAGTACCGGACAGGGGACCTACGAGCAGTACTTC. Amino acid sequence: CAWSTGQGTYEQYF.

The chain is built from TRBV24-1 and TRBJ2-5; maybe TRBD2 (6 bases). The V end lost 4 bases, the J end lost 4 bases, and 15 bases lay between the germline ends. Germline V CDR1 and CDR2: KGHDR, SFDVKD. The CDR3 is 15 amino acids. This chain's CDR3 is CATSEGTSAGETQYF. The CDR3 DNA is TGTGCCACCAGTGAGGGGACCTCAGCGGGAGAGACCCAGTACTTC.

This clonotype was counted a few times. The chain recombines TRBV29-1 with TRBJ2-5; 13 bases map to TRBD2. CDR1 and CDR2 (germline): SQVTM, ANQGSEA. The CDR3 is made up of 15 amino acids. The trim removed 3 bases at V and 4 bases at J, leaving 5 bases unmatched. CDR3 DNA: TGCAGCGTTGAGGGGACTAGCGGGGAAGGAGAGACCCAGTACTTC. It specifies CSVEGTSGEGETQYF.

The gene calls are TRBV6-5 and TRBJ2-6; no definite D call. The CDR3 has 17 amino acids. Germline loops: CDR1 MNHEY, CDR2 SVGAGI. V was shortened by 2 bases and J by 0 bases, with 11 bases between the two germline ends. CDR3 protein: CASSYDQASSGANVLTF. The CDR3 DNA is TGTGCCAGCAGTTACGATCAGGCTAGCTCTGGGGCCAACGTCCTGACTTTC.

This clonotype was recorded a few times. This chain joins TRBV5-1 and TRBJ2-3, with TRBD2 identical over 9 bases. After removal of 4 bases from V and 0 bases from J, the junction contained 12 bases not matched to a gene. The CDR3 loop spans 18 amino acids. Germline CDR1 and CDR2: SGHRS and YFSETQ. In DNA form, the CDR3 reads TGCGCCAGCAGCCGCGCTAGCGGGGACAAGCCGAGCACAGATACGCAGTATTTT. Amino acids: CASSRASGDKPSTDTQYF.

This clonotype was seen more than once but under ten times. V is TRBV7-9 and J is TRBJ2-1; 10 positions agree with TRBD2. V shed 4 bases and J 8 bases; nucleotides not matched to a gene: 8. This CDR3 is 15 amino acids long. The germline CDR1 and CDR2 sequences are SEHNR and FQNEAQ (reference sequence). The CDR3: CASSYPSGLAYEQFF. In nucleotides, the CDR3 is TGTGCCAGCAGCTACCCATCGGGACTAGCGTATGAGCAGTTCTTC.

The chain is built from TRBV4-1 and TRBJ1-1; D unclear. Trimming removed 4 bases at V and 2 bases at J, with 14 bases between. From germline, CDR1 is MGHRA and CDR2 YSYEKL. This CDR3 comprises 15 residues. The CDR3 DNA is TGCGCCAGCAGCCTTGGGCGGACGTTTAACACTGAAGCTTTCTTT. It specifies CASSLGRTFNTEAFF.

In its sample, this clonotype was seen a few times. V gene TRBV11-2 combines with J gene TRBJ1-4; D unclear. The CDR3 extends over 14 amino acids. Germline lookup yields CDR1 SGHAT and CDR2 FQNNGV. Trimming shortened V by 4 bases and J by 4 bases, and 10 bases separated the two germline ends. For the CDR3, the DNA is TGTGCCAGCAGCTCCAGTTCCTATAATGAAAAACTGTTTTTT. Translating gives CASSSSSYNEKLFF.

The chain employs TRBV5-6 and TRBJ2-2, with D hard to call. The V end lost 2 bases, the J end lost 4 bases, and 12 bases lay between the germline ends. This CDR3 is 15 amino acids long. Germline V lookup: CDR1 SGHDT, CDR2 YYEEEE. The CDR3 reads CASSFRDTSTGELFF. The CDR3 region has the DNA TGTGCCAGCAGCTTTAGAGACACCTCCACCGGGGAGCTGTTTTTT.